The 31 T cell receptor beta chains reported below all come from one sample, sequenced in a study of identifying expanded T cells in peripheral blood. This table comes from immunoSEQ multiplex PCR, and its TCRdb copy is limited to in-frame clones, with some not included. The table lists over 100,000 clones, 88% of them singletons, with just under 8.5% in the top ten. Sequenced sample: blood. These TCRs come from a person aged 18-69 years in good health.

CDR3 amino acids: CASKDGTGNEEQYF. In DNA, the CDR3 is TGTGCCAGCAAGGACGGGACAGGGAATGAGGAGCAGTACTTC. This chain links TRBV28 with TRBJ2-7; 9 nucleotides agree with TRBD1. The CDR3 runs 14 residues. Germline V gives CDR1 MDHEN, CDR2 SYDVKM. V lost 7 bases to trimming and J lost 7 bases; unmatched junction nucleotides: 11. Full variable domain (missing parts from reference TRBV28 and TRBJ2-7): DVKVTQSSRYLVKRTGEKVFLECVQDMDHENMFWYRQDPGLGLRLIYFSYDVKMKEKGDIPEGYSVSREKKERFSLILESASTNQTSMYLCASKDGTGNEEQYFGPGTRLTVT.

The genes are TRBV11-3 and TRBJ2-5; perhaps D is TRBD1 or TRBD2 (5 bases each). Looked up from germline, CDR1 is SGHNT and CDR2 is YENEEA. The ends were cut back, 2 bases at V and 5 bases at J, with 9 bases in the middle. The CDR3 contains 13 residues. CDR3 in DNA: TGTGCCAGCAGCTTATTGGGGGTTGAGACCCAGTACTTC. As protein: CASSLLGVETQYF.

This chain links TRBV5-6 with TRBJ1-5, with D unresolved. Germline V gene lookup returns CDR1 SGHDT and CDR2 YYEEEE. CDR3 length: 15 amino acids. Trimming stripped 2 bases from V and 0 bases from J, with 9 bases between. CDR3 region: CASSLSPASNQPQHF. The CDR3 DNA reads TGTGCCAGCAGCTTAAGCCCAGCTAGCAATCAGCCCCAGCATTTT.

The rearrangement uses TRBV6-1 and TRBJ2-7, with TRBD1 matching over 9 bases. CDR1 is MNHNS and CDR2 is SASEGT in the germline V gene. Unmatched junction bases numbered 8, after V lost 3 bases and J lost 5 bases. CDR3 size: 15 residues. CDR3 residues: CASSERDRESDEQYF. The CDR3 DNA is TGTGCCAGCAGTGAGAGGGACAGGGAAAGTGACGAGCAGTACTTC.

The CDR3 DNA is TGTGCCAGCTCACCAATGGGGGACACTGAAGCTTTCTTT. Translation: CASSPMGDTEAFF. This sequence joins TRBV18 and TRBJ1-1, with D tentatively TRBD1 (5 bases). CDR3 size: 13 residues. Germline CDR1 is KGHSH and CDR2 is LQKENI. V lost 2 bases and J 3 bases, leaving 7 bases between the germline ends.

The chain uses TRBV6-4 and TRBJ2-2; no clear D. The germline V gene encodes CDR1 MRHNA and CDR2 SNTAGT. CDR3 length: 14 residues. V dropped 4 bases and J dropped 1 base, with 7 bases sitting between them. CDR3 region: CASSVQKNTGELFF. CDR3 bases: TGTGCCAGCAGTGTCCAAAAGAACACCGGGGAGCTGTTTTTT.

About this clone: The junction differs from germline at one of its ends, possibly a read error. This rearrangement joins TRBV6-6 to TRBJ2-3, with 8 bases aligning to TRBD1. From germline, CDR1 is MNHNY and CDR2 SVGAGI (reference sequence). CDR3 length: 16 residues. The CDR3 here is CASSDSTGDNTDTQYF. For the CDR3, the DNA is TGTGCCAGCAGTGACTCGACAGGGGATAACACAGATACGCAGTATTTT.

CDR3 in DNA: TGTGCCAGCAGCTCCGCGGGGGGGCCGGCTGATACGCAGTATTTT. Protein sequence: CASSSAGGPADTQYF. This chain links TRBV5-6 with TRBJ2-3; 9 bases are a match to TRBD2. Trimming took 3 bases from V and 6 from J; bases not matched to a gene: 8. This CDR3 contains 15 residues. Germline V CDR1 and CDR2: SGHDT, YYEEEE. The entire variable domain, with the rest obtained from reference TRBV5-6 and TRBJ2-3, is as follows: DAGVTQSPTHLIKTRGQQVTLRCSPKSGHDTVSWYQQALGQGPQFIFQYYEEEERQRGNFPDRFSGHQFPNYSSELNVNALLLGDSALYLCASSSAGGPADTQYFGPGTRLTVL.

The rearrangement links TRBV11-2 to TRBJ2-2; 9 bases line up with TRBD2. Germline-derived CDR1 and CDR2 are SGHAT and FQNNGV. CDR3 length equals 17 residues. Losses at the gene ends were 6 bases for V and 4 bases for J; bases not matched to a gene: 12. The CDR3 DNA sequence: TGTGCCAGCAGGCCCACTAGCGGGTTCAGAGCCACCGGGGAGCTGTTTTTT. Translating it yields CASRPTSGFRATGELFF.

This clone was seen a single time. The V call is TRBV7-9, the J call TRBJ2-2; no firm D call. V lost 4 bases to trimming and J lost 4 bases, with 1 base between them. The CDR3 has 11 amino acids. CDR1 is SEHNR, CDR2 FQNEAQ, per germline (reference sequence). As DNA, the CDR3 is TGTGCCAGCAGCTCCACCGGGGAGCTGTTTTTT. This translates into CASSSTGELFF.

DNA of the CDR3: TGTGCCAGCAGCGACAATGTGGGAACTAATGAAAAACTGTTTTTT. Translated: CASSDNVGTNEKLFF. The rearrangement links TRBV6-6 to TRBJ1-4, with D unclear. The V and J ends lost 6 bases and 1 base respectively, with 12 bases between them. CDR3 length: 15 amino acids. Germline V gene lookup returns CDR1 MNHNY and CDR2 SVGAGI (reference sequence).

V usage is TRBV4-2 and J usage is TRBJ2-2; 7 bases fit TRBD1. Germline CDR1 LGHNA, CDR2 YNFKEQ. The CDR3 has 16 residues. J gave up 3 bases and V 4 bases, and 8 bases lay outside the gene matches. DNA for the CDR3: TGTGCCAGCAGCCGGGCATCGGGACAGTACACCGGGGAGCTGTTTTTT. It yields the protein CASSRASGQYTGELFF.

V gene TRBV28 combines with J gene TRBJ2-7; D remains ambiguous. The CDR3 sequence is 14 residues long. The V gene lost 2 bases and the J gene lost 3 bases, with 11 bases spanning the gap. Per the germline V gene, CDR1 is MDHEN and CDR2 is SYDVKM. The CDR3 protein is CASSLGQVYYEQYF. The CDR3 coding sequence is TGTGCCAGCAGTTTAGGTCAGGTTTACTACGAGCAGTACTTC.

The J gene is TRBJ1-3, the V gene TRBV28; D is unresolved. CDR1 is MDHEN and CDR2 is SYDVKM in the germline V gene. The CDR3 runs to 16 residues. The V and J ends lost 3 bases and 0 bases respectively, with 12 bases between them. CDR3 in amino acids: CASSFFGTNSGNTIYF. The CDR3 bases are TGTGCCAGCAGTTTTTTCGGTACAAACTCTGGAAACACCATATATTTT.

This chain uses TRBV19 with TRBJ1-2; D may be TRBD1 (6 bases). CDR1 is LNHDA, CDR2 SQIVND, per germline (reference sequence). The CDR3 runs 15 residues. Trimming stripped 3 bases from V and 0 bases from J, with 11 bases between. In DNA form, the CDR3 reads TGTGCCAGTAGTATGAGGACAGTTGCTAACTATGGCTACACCTTC. Translation gives CASSMRTVANYGYTF.

The chain uses TRBV6-4 and TRBJ2-3; 9 nucleotides match TRBD1. CDR3 length: 16 residues. Trimming cost V 5 bases and J 3 bases; bases outside gene matches: 9. CDR1 is MRHNA, CDR2 SNTAGT, per germline. CDR3 region: CASSSLQGAPTDTQYF. The CDR3, as DNA: TGTGCCAGCAGTTCGTTACAGGGGGCGCCGACAGATACGCAGTATTTT.

The V and J genes are TRBV18 and TRBJ2-3; 7 nucleotides line up with TRBD1. CDR3 length: 16 residues. V lost 3 bases, J lost 1 base, and 7 bases stayed unmatched. Germline lookup yields CDR1 KGHSH and CDR2 LQKENI. The CDR3 DNA follows: TGTGCCAGCTCACCCCAGACAGGGCTTCGCACAGATACGCAGTATTTT. Its translation is CASSPQTGLRTDTQYF.

V gene TRBV19 combines with J gene TRBJ1-5; perhaps TRBD1 as D (5 bases). CDR3 length equals 14 residues. V shed 7 bases and J shed 2 bases, with 12 bases lying between them. CDR1 and CDR2 from the germline V gene are LNHDA and SQIVND (reference sequence). The CDR3 is CASIAGRGNQPQHF. DNA of the CDR3: TGTGCCAGTATAGCAGGGAGGGGCAATCAGCCCCAGCATTTT.

V is TRBV27 and J is TRBJ2-3, with D uncertain. Trimming removed 3 bases from V and 0 bases from J, with 7 bases in between. Per germline, CDR1 MNHEY and CDR2 SMNVEV (reference sequence). This CDR3 is built from 14 residues. CDR3 sequence (DNA): TGTGCCAGCAGTTTTAGGCAGAGCACAGATACGCAGTATTTT. Translation: CASSFRQSTDTQYF.

The gene calls are TRBV10-3 and TRBJ1-5, with 8 nucleotides matching TRBD1. V was pared by 3 bases and J by 6 bases, with 10 bases of the junction left unmatched. Germline V lookup: CDR1 ENHRY, CDR2 SYGVKD. CDR3 size: 16 residues. In DNA form, the CDR3 reads TGTGCCATCAGTGAACATGCAGGGGGCGCGAGTCAGCCCCAGCATTTT. The encoded protein is CAISEHAGGASQPQHF.

The chain carries TRBV5-5 and TRBJ1-5; the D is unclear. The CDR3 runs 15 residues. Germline-derived CDR1 and CDR2 are SGHKS and YYEKEE (reference sequence). V lost 3 bases, J lost 2 bases, and 12 bases lay in between. CDR3 loop: CASSWEGSGNQPQHF. In DNA, the CDR3 is TGTGCCAGCAGCTGGGAGGGTAGCGGCAATCAGCCCCAGCATTTT.

The chain has TRBV19 and TRBJ2-3, with 9 bases matching TRBD1. J gave up 6 bases and V 6 bases, and 10 bases lay outside the gene matches. The CDR3 is 15 residues long. The germline CDR1 and CDR2 sequences are LNHDA and SQIVND (reference sequence). CDR3 DNA: TGTGCCAGTAGGAGGGGACAGGGCCCTAAGGATACGCAGTATTTT. Protein sequence: CASRRGQGPKDTQYF.

The rearrangement links TRBV11-1 to TRBJ2-5, with unresolved D. V was cut by 0 bases and J by 1 base, with 12 bases left in between. The CDR3 has 16 amino acids. Looked up from germline, CDR1 is SGHAT and CDR2 is FQDESV (reference sequence). DNA of the CDR3: TGTGCCAGCAGCTTAGCGATGTTGCGCGGCCAAGAGACCCAGTACTTC. Encoded protein: CASSLAMLRGQETQYF.

The chain couples TRBV9 to TRBJ2-6; no clear D gene. This CDR3 comprises 15 residues. CDR1 and CDR2 from the germline V gene are SGDLS and YYNGEE. With 1 base removed from V and 0 bases from J, the gap between germline ends came to 5 bases. The CDR3 bases are TGTGCCAGCAGCGTAAGTTCCTCTGGGGCCAACGTCCTGACTTTC. Translating it yields CASSVSSSGANVLTF.

This clone was recorded only once. V is TRBV27 and J is TRBJ1-2; 8 bases line up with TRBD1. V was clipped by 2 bases and J by 6 bases; unmatched bases: 5. The CDR3 totals 14 residues. Germline V gene lookup returns CDR1 MNHEY and CDR2 SMNVEV (reference sequence). The CDR3 spells CASSLRDRTDGYTF. Written as DNA, the CDR3 is TGTGCCAGCAGTTTACGGGACAGGACGGATGGCTACACCTTC.

The V gene is TRBV30, the J gene TRBJ2-2; no firm D call. CDR1 and CDR2 from the germline V gene are GTSNPN and SVGIG (reference sequence). V shed 4 bases and J shed 1 base, with 13 bases lying between them. The CDR3 has 15 residues. The CDR3 nucleotides read TGTGCCTGGAACCCCCCTGTAGGGAACACCGGGGAGCTGTTTTTT. Its protein is CAWNPPVGNTGELFF. The full variable domain, with the rest looked up from reference TRBV30 and TRBJ2-2, is SQTIHQWPATLVQPVGSPLSLECTVEGTSNPNLYWYRQAAGRGLQLLFYSVGIGQISSEVPQNLSASRPQDRQFILSSKKLLLSDSGFYLCAWNPPVGNTGELFFGEGSRLTVL.

The CDR3 region is CAISPRSGEQFF. For the CDR3, the DNA is TGTGCCATCAGTCCACGTAGCGGTGAGCAGTTCTTC. V usage is TRBV10-3 and J usage is TRBJ2-1; possibly TRBD2 for D (6 bases). In germline, CDR1 is ENHRY, CDR2 SYGVKD. The CDR3 is 12 residues long. Between the trimmed V and J ends, which lost 5 bases and 9 bases, there was a span of 11 bases.

The rearrangement links TRBV19 to TRBJ2-7, with a weak D call TRBD2 (6 bases). Trimming left V 4 bases short and J 3 bases short, with 16 bases between. CDR3 length: 15 residues. CDR1 is LNHDA, CDR2 SQIVND, per germline (reference sequence). The CDR3 protein is CASSSPQAEGYEQYF. In DNA form, the CDR3 reads TGTGCCAGTAGTAGCCCCCAAGCGGAGGGCTACGAGCAGTACTTC.

The table lists this clone with a few counts. The rearrangement links TRBV5-5 to TRBJ1-1; TRBD1 is a possible D gene (6 bases). The CDR3 extends over 14 amino acids. The V and J ends lost 0 bases and 1 base respectively, with 7 bases between them. Germline V gene lookup returns CDR1 SGHKS and CDR2 YYEKEE (reference sequence). The CDR3 sequence is CASSLGQANTEAFF. The CDR3, as DNA: TGTGCCAGCAGCTTGGGACAGGCGAACACTGAAGCTTTCTTT. The full variable domain, completed using reference TRBV5-5 and TRBJ1-1, is DAGVTQSPTHLIKTRGQQVTLRCSPISGHKSVSWYQQVLGQGPQFIFQYYEKEERGRGNFPDRFSARQFPNYSSELNVNALLLGDSALYLCASSLGQANTEAFFGQGTRLTVV.

The CDR3 reads CASRQGENEQFF. The CDR3 DNA follows: TGTGCCAGCAGACAGGGGGAGAATGAGCAGTTCTTC. This chain links TRBV6-5 with TRBJ2-1; 8 bases align to TRBD1. CDR1 is MNHEY, CDR2 SVGAGI, per germline. This CDR3 has 12 amino acids. V lost 6 bases, J lost 7 bases, and 2 bases stayed unmatched.

In the case of this clone: Germline is not matched at one junction end, which may reflect a read error. This chain connects TRBV5-1 to TRBJ2-5; no reliable D call. CDR3 length equals 13 residues. Germline loops: CDR1 SGHRS, CDR2 YFSETQ. Here the CDR3 reads CASSPVSREPQYF. CDR3 DNA: TGCGCCAGCAGCCCCGTTTCAAGAGAGCCCCAGTACTTC.